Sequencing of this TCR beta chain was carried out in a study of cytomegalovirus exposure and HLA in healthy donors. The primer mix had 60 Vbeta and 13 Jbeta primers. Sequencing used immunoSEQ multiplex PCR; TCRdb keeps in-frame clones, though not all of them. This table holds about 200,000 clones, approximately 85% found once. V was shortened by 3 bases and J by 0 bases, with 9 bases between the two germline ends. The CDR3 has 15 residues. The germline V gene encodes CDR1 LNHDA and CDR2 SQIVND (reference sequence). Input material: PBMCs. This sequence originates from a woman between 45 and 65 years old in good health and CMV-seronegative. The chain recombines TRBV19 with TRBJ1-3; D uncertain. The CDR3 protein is CASSIGLRSGNTIYF. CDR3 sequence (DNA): TGTGCCAGTAGTATTGGACTCCGCTCTGGAAACACCATATATTTT.